This TCR beta chain was captured by sequencing in a study of T cell changes during pregnancy in multiple sclerosis. Here immunoSEQ multiplex PCR was the method, and the copy in TCRdb shows in-frame clones only, minus some. The sample records about 39,000 clones, around 84% being singletons. This clonotype was sampled from a female donor with multiple sclerosis, enrolled in a pregnancy study. Source: CD4+ T cells from peripheral blood mononuclear cells, taken before pregnancy.

CDR3 residues: CSAQGNTEAFF. The CDR3 nucleotides read TGCAGCGCCCAGGGGAACACTGAAGCTTTCTTT. The chain joins TRBV29-1 to TRBJ1-1, with D perhaps TRBD1 (5 bases). This CDR3 has 11 amino acids. V was cut by 7 bases and J by 1 base, with 7 bases left in between. CDR1 SQVTM and CDR2 ANQGSEA come from the germline V gene.